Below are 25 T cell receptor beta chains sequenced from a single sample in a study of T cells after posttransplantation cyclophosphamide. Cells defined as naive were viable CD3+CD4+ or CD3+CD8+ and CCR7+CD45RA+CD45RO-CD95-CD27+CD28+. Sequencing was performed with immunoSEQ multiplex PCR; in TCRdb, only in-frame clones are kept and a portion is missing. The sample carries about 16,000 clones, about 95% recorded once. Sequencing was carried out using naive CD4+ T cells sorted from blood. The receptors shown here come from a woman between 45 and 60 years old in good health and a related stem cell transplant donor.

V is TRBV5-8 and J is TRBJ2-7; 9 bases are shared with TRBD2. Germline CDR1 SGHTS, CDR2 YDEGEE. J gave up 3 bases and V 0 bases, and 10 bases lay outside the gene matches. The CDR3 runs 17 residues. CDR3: CASSLAWGTSLIYEQYF. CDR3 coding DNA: TGTGCCAGCAGCTTGGCCTGGGGGACTAGCTTAATCTACGAGCAGTACTTC.

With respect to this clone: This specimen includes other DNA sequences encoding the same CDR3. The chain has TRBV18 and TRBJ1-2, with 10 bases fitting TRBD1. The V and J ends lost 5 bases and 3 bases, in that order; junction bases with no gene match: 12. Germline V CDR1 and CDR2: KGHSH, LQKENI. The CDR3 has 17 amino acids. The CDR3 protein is CASSNLGTGVGDYGYTF. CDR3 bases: TGTGCCAGCTCAAACCTTGGGACAGGGGTTGGAGACTATGGCTACACCTTC.

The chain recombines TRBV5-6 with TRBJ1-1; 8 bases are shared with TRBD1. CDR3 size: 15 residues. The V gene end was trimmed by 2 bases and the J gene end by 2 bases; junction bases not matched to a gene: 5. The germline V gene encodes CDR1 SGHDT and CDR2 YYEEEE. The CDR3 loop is CASSLGDRYNTEAFF. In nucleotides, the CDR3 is TGTGCCAGCAGCTTAGGGGACAGGTACAACACTGAAGCTTTCTTT.

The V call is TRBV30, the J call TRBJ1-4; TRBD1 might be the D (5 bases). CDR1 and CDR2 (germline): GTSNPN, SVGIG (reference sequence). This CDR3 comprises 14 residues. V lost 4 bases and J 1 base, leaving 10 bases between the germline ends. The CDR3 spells CAWTWGLTNEKLFF. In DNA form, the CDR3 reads TGTGCCTGGACCTGGGGCTTAACTAATGAAAAACTGTTTTTT. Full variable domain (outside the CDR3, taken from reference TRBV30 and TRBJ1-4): SQTIHQWPATLVQPVGSPLSLECTVEGTSNPNLYWYRQAAGRGLQLLFYSVGIGQISSEVPQNLSASRPQDRQFILSSKKLLLSDSGFYLCAWTWGLTNEKLFFGSGTQLSVL.

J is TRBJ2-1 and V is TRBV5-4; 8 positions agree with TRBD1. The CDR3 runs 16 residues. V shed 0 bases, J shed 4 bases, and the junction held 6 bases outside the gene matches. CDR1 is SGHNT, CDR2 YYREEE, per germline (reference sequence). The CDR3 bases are TGTGCCAGCAGCTTGGAAGGACAGGGTGATTACAATGAGCAGTTCTTC. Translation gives CASSLEGQGDYNEQFF.

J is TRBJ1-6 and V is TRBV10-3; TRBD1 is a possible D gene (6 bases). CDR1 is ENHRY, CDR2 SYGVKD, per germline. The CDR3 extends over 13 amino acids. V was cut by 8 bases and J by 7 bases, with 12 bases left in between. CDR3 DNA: TGTGCCATCGGTCCAGGGGAGAATTCACCCCTCCACTTT. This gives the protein CAIGPGENSPLHF.

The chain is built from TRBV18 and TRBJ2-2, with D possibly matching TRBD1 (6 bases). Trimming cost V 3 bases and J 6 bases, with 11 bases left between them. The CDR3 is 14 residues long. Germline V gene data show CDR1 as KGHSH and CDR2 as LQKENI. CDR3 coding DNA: TGTGCCAGCTCACCGCGACAGGAGCCCGGGGAGCTGTTTTTT. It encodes CASSPRQEPGELFF.

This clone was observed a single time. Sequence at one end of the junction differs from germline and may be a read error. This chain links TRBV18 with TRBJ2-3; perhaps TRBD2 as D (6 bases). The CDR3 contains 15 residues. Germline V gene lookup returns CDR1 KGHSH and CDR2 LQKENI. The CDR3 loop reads CASSPSGESIDTQYF. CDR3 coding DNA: TGTGCCAGCTCACCCTCGGGAGAAAGCATAGATACGCAGTATTTT.

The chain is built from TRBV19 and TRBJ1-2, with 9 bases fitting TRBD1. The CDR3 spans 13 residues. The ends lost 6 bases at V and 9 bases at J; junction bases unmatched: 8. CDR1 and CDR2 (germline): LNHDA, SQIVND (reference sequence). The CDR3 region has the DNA TGTGCCAGTAGCCGGGACAGGGAGTCCAGCTACACCTTC. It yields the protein CASSRDRESSYTF.

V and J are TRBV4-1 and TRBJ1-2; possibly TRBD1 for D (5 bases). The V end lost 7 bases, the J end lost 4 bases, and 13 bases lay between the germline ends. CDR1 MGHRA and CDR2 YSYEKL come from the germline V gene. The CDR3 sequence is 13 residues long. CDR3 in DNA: TGCGCCAGCAAACAGACAGAATTCTATGGCTACACCTTC. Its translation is CASKQTEFYGYTF.

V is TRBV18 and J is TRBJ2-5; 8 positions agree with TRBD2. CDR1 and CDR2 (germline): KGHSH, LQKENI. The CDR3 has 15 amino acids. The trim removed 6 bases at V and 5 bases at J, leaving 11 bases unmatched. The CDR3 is CASSRNAPGGETQYF. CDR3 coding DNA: TGTGCCAGCTCCCGGAACGCGCCGGGAGGGGAGACCCAGTACTTC. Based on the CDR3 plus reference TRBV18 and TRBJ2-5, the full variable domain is NAGVMQNPRHLVRRRGQEARLRCSPMKGHSHVYWYRQLPEEGLKFMVYLQKENIIDESGMPKERFSAEFPKEGPSILRIQQVVRGDSAAYFCASSRNAPGGETQYFGPGTRLLVL.

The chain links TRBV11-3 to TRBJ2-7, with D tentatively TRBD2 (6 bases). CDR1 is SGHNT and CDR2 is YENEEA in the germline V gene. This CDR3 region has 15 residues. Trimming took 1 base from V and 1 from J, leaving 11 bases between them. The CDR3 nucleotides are TGTGCCAGCAGCTTAGGTGGGGACTCTTCCTACGAGCAGTACTTC. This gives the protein CASSLGGDSSYEQYF.

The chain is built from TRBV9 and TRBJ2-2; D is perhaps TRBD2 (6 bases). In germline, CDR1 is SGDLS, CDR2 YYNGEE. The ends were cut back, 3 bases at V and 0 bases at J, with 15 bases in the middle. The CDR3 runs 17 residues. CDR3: CASSAGRWGANTGELFF. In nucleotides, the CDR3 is TGTGCCAGCAGCGCTGGTCGTTGGGGGGCGAACACCGGGGAGCTGTTTTTT.

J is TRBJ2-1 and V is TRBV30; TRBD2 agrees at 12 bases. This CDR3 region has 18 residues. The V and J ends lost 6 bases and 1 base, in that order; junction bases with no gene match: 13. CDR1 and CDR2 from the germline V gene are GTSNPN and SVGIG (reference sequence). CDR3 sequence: CACAFQTSGSFSYNEQFF. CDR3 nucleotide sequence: TGTGCCTGCGCCTTTCAGACTAGCGGGAGTTTTTCCTACAATGAGCAGTTCTTC.

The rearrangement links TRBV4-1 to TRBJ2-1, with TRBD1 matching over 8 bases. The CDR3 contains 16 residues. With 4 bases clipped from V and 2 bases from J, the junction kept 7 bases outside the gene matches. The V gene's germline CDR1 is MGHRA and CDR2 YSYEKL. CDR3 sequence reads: CASSRGQGPTYNEQFF. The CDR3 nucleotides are TGCGCCAGCAGCCGAGGACAGGGACCTACCTACAATGAGCAGTTCTTC.

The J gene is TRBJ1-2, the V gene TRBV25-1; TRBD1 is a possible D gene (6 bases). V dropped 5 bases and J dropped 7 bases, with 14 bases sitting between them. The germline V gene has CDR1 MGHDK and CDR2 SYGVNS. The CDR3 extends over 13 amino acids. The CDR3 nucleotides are TGTGCCAGCAGTATCCTTCGGGGGGCTGGCTACACCTTC. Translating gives CASSILRGAGYTF.

This CDR3 is CASKRTGVVQPQHF. The DNA of the CDR3 is TGCGCCAGCAAAAGGACAGGGGTGGTTCAGCCCCAGCATTTT. This chain joins TRBV10-1 and TRBJ1-5; 9 bases are shared with TRBD1. J gave up 6 bases and V 7 bases, and 7 bases lay outside the gene matches. CDR1 is WNHNN and CDR2 is SYGVQD in the germline V gene (reference sequence). The CDR3 sequence is 14 residues long.

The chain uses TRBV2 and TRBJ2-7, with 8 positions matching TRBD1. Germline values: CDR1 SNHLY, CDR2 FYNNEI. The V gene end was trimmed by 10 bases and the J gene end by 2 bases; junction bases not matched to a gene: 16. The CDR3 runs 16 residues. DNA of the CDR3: TGTGCCAACGAGGCCCGAGGGGGGACAGGAGCCTACGAGCAGTACTTC. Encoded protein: CANEARGGTGAYEQYF.

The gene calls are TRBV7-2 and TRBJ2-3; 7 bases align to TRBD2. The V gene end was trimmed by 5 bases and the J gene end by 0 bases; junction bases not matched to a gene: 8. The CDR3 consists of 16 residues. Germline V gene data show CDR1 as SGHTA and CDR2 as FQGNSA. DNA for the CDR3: TGTGCCAGCAGCCCCGTTGGACTAGGCAGCACAGATACGCAGTATTTT. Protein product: CASSPVGLGSTDTQYF. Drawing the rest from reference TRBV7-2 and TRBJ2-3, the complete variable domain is GAGVSQSPSNKVTEKGKDVELRCDPISGHTALYWYRQSLGQGLEFLIYFQGNSAPDKSGLPSDRFSAERTGGSVSTLTIQRTQQEDSAVYLCASSPVGLGSTDTQYFGPGTRLTVL.

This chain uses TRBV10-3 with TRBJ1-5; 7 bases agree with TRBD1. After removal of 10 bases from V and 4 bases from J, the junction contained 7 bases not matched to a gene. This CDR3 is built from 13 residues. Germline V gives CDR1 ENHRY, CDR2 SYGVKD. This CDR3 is CATLQGQNQPQHF. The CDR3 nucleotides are TGTGCCACCCTCCAGGGACAGAATCAGCCCCAGCATTTT.

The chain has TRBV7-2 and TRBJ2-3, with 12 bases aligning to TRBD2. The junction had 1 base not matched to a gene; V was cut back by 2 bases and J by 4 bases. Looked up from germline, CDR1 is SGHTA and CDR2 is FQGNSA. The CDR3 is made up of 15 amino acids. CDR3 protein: CASSLLAGGPDTQYF. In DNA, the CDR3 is TGTGCCAGCAGCTTACTAGCGGGAGGGCCAGATACGCAGTATTTT.

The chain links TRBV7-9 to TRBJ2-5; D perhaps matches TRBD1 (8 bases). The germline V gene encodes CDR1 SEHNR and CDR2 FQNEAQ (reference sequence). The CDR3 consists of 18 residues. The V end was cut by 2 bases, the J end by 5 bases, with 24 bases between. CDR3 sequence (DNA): TGTGCCAGCAGCTTAAGGGACTACAGGGGGTGGGGGAAGGAGACCCAGTACTTC. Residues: CASSLRDYRGWGKETQYF.

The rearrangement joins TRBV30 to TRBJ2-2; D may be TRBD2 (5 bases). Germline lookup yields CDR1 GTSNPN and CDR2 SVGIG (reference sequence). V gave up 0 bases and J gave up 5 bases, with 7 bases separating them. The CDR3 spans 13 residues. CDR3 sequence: CAWSVKRTGELFF. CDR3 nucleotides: TGTGCCTGGAGTGTTAAGCGGACCGGGGAGCTGTTTTTT.

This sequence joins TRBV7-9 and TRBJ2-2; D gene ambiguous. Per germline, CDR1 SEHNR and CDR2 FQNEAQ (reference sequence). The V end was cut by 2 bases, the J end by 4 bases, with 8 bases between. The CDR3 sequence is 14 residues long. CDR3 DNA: TGTGCCAGCAGCTTAACCACTTCCACCGGGGAGCTGTTTTTT. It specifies CASSLTTSTGELFF. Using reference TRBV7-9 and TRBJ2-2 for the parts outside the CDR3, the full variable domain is DTGVSQNPRHKITKRGQNVTFRCDPISEHNRLYWYRQTLGQGPEFLTYFQNEAQLEKSRLLSDRFSAERPKGSFSTLEIQRTEQGDSAMYLCASSLTTSTGELFFGEGSRLTVL.

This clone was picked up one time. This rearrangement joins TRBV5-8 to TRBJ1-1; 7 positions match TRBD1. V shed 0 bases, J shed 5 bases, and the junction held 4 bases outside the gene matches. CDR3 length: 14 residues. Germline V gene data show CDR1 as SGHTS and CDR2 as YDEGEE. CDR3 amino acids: CASSLDRGGTEAFF. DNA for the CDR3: TGTGCCAGCAGCTTGGACAGGGGTGGTACTGAAGCTTTCTTT.